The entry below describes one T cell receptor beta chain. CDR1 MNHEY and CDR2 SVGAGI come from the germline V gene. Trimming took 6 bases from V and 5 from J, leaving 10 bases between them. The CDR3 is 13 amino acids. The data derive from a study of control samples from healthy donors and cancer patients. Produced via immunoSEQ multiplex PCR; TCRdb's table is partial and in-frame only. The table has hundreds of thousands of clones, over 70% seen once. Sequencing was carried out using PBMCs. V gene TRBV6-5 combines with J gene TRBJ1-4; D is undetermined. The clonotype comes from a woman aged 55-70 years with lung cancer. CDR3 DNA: TGTGCCAGCAGAGAGACCACGAATGAAAAACTGTTTTTT. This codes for CASRETTNEKLFF.